This T cell receptor beta chain comes out of a study of post-analysis software for immune sequencing data. Looking at the study overall: The study covered relapsing-remitting, secondary progressive and progressive-relapsing courses of multiple sclerosis. Findings of the study overall: The normalized Chao1 diversity of multiple sclerosis patients was significantly lower than that of controls. Roughly 5 TRBV segments, TRBV5-6, TRBV5-1 and TRBV20-1 among them, were found more frequent in patients than controls. With F measure, samples from one preparation batch clustered together strongly.

A note on this clonotype: The antigen is undetermined.

The CDR3 consists of 18 residues. V trimming: 4 bases; J trimming: 3 bases; junction bases outside the gene matches: 16. From germline, CDR1 is MDHEN and CDR2 SYDVKM. Included in the TCR beta cDNA libraries were unique molecular identifiers. Between about 0.85 and 10 million T cells gave rise to around 500,000 cDNA molecules. TCRdb fed the PCR reads into MiXCR, producing one record per CDR3 protein. The table includes hundreds of thousands of distinct CDR3 sequences, 25% to 30% detected once. This TCR came from a girl between 5 and 17 years old with multiple sclerosis. The sequencing input was blood. The chain carries TRBV28 and TRBJ2-7, with 9 positions matching TRBD2. CDR3 coding DNA: TGTGCCAGCAGTTCACTCCCTCCGCCTAGCGGGACGTTCTACGAGCAGTACTTC. It is translated as CASSSLPPPSGTFYEQYF.